The 5 T cell receptor beta chains in this list originate from one sample, sequenced in a study of Ad26.COV2.S vaccination and SARS-CoV-2 variants. Treatment in this sample: roughly 18 received Ad26.COV2.S at low or high dose, single or two shots; 5 received placebo; per-sample allocation not given. The samples date from day 63 after the first vaccine or placebo injection. Only in-frame clones appear in the TCRdb table, and some are missing; sequencing was by immunoSEQ multiplex PCR. The table records 500,000 or so clones, 70% to 90% of them present only once. The sequencing here drew on peripheral blood, taken in a trial of Ad26.COV2.S vaccine versus placebo. These receptors all come from a person between 18 and 59 years old who received the Ad26.COV2.S COVID-19 vaccine or a placebo.

The chain employs TRBV30 and TRBJ2-2; 10 bases agree with TRBD2. After removal of 3 bases from V and 6 bases from J, the junction contained 4 bases not matched to a gene. CDR3 length: 14 amino acids. Germline loops: CDR1 GTSNPN, CDR2 SVGIG (reference sequence). CDR3 in DNA: TGTGCCTGGAGACCAGGGACTAGCGCCGGGGAGCTGTTTTTT. It codes for CAWRPGTSAGELFF.

The chain links TRBV29-1 to TRBJ2-1; no definite D call. V lost 1 base and J lost 4, with 17 bases in between. The CDR3 has 16 residues. CDR1 and CDR2 from the germline V gene are SQVTM and ANQGSEA. CDR3 in amino acids: CSVEGSWRLTYNEQFF. CDR3 coding DNA: TGCAGCGTTGAAGGGTCCTGGCGGCTTACATACAATGAGCAGTTCTTC.

CDR3 protein: CASSILGNSEAFF. In DNA form, the CDR3 reads TGTGCCAGTAGTATCCTGGGCAATAGTGAAGCTTTCTTT. The chain uses TRBV19 and TRBJ1-1, with D unresolved. The CDR3 is made up of 13 amino acids. From germline, CDR1 is LNHDA and CDR2 SQIVND (reference sequence). The V gene lost 3 bases and the J gene lost 7 bases, with 12 bases spanning the gap. Together with reference TRBV19 and TRBJ1-1, the CDR3 gives the full variable domain: DGGITQSPKYLFRKEGQNVTLSCEQNLNHDAMYWYRQDPGQGLRLIYYSQIVNDFQKGDIAEGYSVSREKKESFPLTVTSAQKNPTAFYLCASSILGNSEAFFGQGTRLTVV.

The V and J genes are TRBV29-1 and TRBJ2-3; no clear D. Germline CDR1 is SQVTM and CDR2 is ANQGSEA. This CDR3 has 10 amino acids. The ends were cut back, 6 bases at V and 6 bases at J, with 7 bases in the middle. The CDR3 region is CSVGHDTQYF. The CDR3 nucleotides read TGCAGCGTCGGGCACGATACGCAGTATTTT.

This chain connects TRBV9 to TRBJ1-1; no clear D. Germline V gives CDR1 SGDLS, CDR2 YYNGEE. The V end was cut by 4 bases, the J end by 5 bases, with 12 bases between. The CDR3 extends over 13 amino acids. The CDR3 reads CASSPHLGTEAFF. The CDR3 nucleotides are TGTGCCAGCAGCCCTCACCTGGGGACTGAAGCTTTCTTT.